The entry that follows covers one T cell receptor beta chain sequence. No antigen is known for it. Per-base quality was not reported, and no clone a single base away is much larger than it. The entry originates in a study of blood T cell repertoires in COVID-19 (dated by TCRdb to 2018 to 2021). About the study as a whole: The collaborator samples originated in the United States, Italy and Spain and spanned the acute and convalescent phases of COVID-19. The material from the prospective study consisted of cDNA or gDNA derived from T cells, B-cell-depleted T cells, or PBMCs. The dataset comprised deeply sampled blood TCRbeta repertoires from subjects exposed to, actively infected with, or recovered from COVID-19. The repertoires were released in a freely available public database intended as a resource for research on the immune response to SARS-CoV-2. Samples were obtained from the ongoing ImmuneRACE study (first 160 participants) and from about 1,300 subjects provided by 6 global collaborators. Sample metadata almost always included a de-identified subject ID, COVID-19 status, age in years and sex. Where available, HLA class I and class II types were obtained from metadata supplied by the sample provider rather than from assay-based typing.

Each collaborating institution followed its own protocols to collect whole blood in K2EDTA tubes. For TCRbeta analysis, collaborators shipped samples in one of three forms: frozen whole blood, isolated PBMCs, or DNA extracted from either of those sample types. Study-wide findings and limitations: The quantity of clinical and demographic metadata differed by source and by participant and was supplied without curation.

From the germline V gene (reference sequence), CDR1 is LGHDT and CDR2 is YNNKEL. Trimming takes 4 bases off V and 3 bases off J; junction bases not matched to a gene: 5. The CDR3 runs 14 amino acids, cysteine and phenylalanine included. This entry keeps only the CDR3 DNA: 42 bases, framed from base 1. TCRbeta CDR3 regions were amplified from genomic DNA using the immunoSEQ Assay, a bias-controlled multiplex PCR. On the authors' methods: Within the assay, amplification of reference gene primers was used to estimate how many nucleated cells each sample contained. To quantify the absolute abundance of each unique TCRbeta CDR3 rearrangement, sequence reads were collapsed and filtered. For each sample, productive Simpson clonality was calculated as the square root of Simpson's diversity index over productive rearrangements. TCRdb's version of the immuneACCESS table is confined to in-frame rearrangements and falls short of the full clone set. An unresolved V gene accounts for under half of the shortfall where checked; the remainder is of unknown origin. D and trimming come from the DNA, and the V and J calls and clone size come from that table. The sample has tens of thousands of clones on record, more than 70% of them singletons. The ten largest clones take up 2.5% to 4% of the sample.

This receptor was taken from a man aged 40-49 years with acute or convalescent COVID-19. Material for sequencing was peripheral blood. This chain joins TRBV3-1 (or the pseudogene TRBV3-2) to TRBJ2-7; TRBD2 fits 8 bases in the junction. The CDR3: CASSRPGLDYEQYF. The nucleotides read TGTGCCAGCAGCCGACCGGGACTAGACTACGAGCAGTACTTC.